This TCR beta chain was sequenced for a study of blood T cells in healthy people across ages. With regard to this clonotype: The target antigen is unknown.

The CDR3 has 14 amino acids. Germline V lookup: CDR1 SGDLS, CDR2 YYNGEE. General observations from the study: Unsorted PBMC material precluded a definitive naive versus antigen-experienced comparison.

A second PCR, run for about 6 to 11 cycles, used a sample-barcoded 5' primer plus a J-beta primer mix. TCRdb reanalysed the 5' RACE reads using MiXCR and keeps one entry per CDR3 protein. This table holds about a million distinct CDR3 sequences, just over 50% found once. The source of this sequence is a woman aged 60-75 years in good health. The sequenced sample was blood. The chain combines TRBV9 with TRBJ2-7, with D possibly being TRBD2 (5 bases). With the DNA end fitting TRBJ2-5 better, the J assignment may be wrong. Written as DNA, the CDR3 is TGTGCCAGCAGCGTAGTGGCGGGCCCTGGGACCCAGTACTTC. Translation gives CASSVVAGPGTQYF.